This T cell receptor beta chain was identified during a study of cytomegalovirus exposure and HLA in healthy donors. Whole-study findings and limits: Reports state that TCR beta sequences accurately predicted most subjects' HLA-A and HLA-B alleles. Later analysis identified a missense DCLRE1C variant that was linked to TCR beta V- and J-gene trimming.

The PCR employed 60 Vbeta primers together with 13 Jbeta primers. This table comes from immunoSEQ multiplex PCR, and its TCRdb copy is limited to in-frame clones, with some not included. The sample comprises about 170,000 clones, less than 80% of which are singletons, and 0.7% to 0.8% rests with the top ten. Germline values: CDR1 LGHNA, CDR2 YSLEER. The V end was cut by 4 bases, the J end by 2 bases, with 11 bases between. The CDR3 extends over 14 amino acids. On this clone itself: The antigen remains undetermined.

This receptor was obtained from a female donor in good health and CMV-seronegative. V usage is TRBV4-3 and J usage is TRBJ1-1; D not certain. Source material: PBMCs. CDR3 residues: CASSPGSHNTEAFF. The DNA of the CDR3 is TGCGCCAGCAGCCCCGGGTCACATAACACTGAAGCTTTCTTT.